The present T cell receptor beta chain was sequenced within a study of blood T cell repertoires in COVID-19. Looking at the study overall: The study drew acute and convalescent COVID-19 samples from the United States, Italy and Spain.

Germline V gene sequence: CDR1 SQVTM, CDR2 ANQGSEA. CDR3 length: 11 amino acids. Trimming pared 5 bases from V and 7 bases from J, leaving 11 bases between. Only in-frame clones appear in the TCRdb table, and some are missing; sequencing was by immunoSEQ multiplex PCR. The sample has 350,000 or so clones; over 85% are singletons. The sequencing sample was made of peripheral blood. This sequence was found in a woman aged 60-75 years with COVID-19, enrolled during active disease. V is TRBV29-1 and J is TRBJ1-2; D not resolved. CDR3 nucleotides: TGCAGCGTTCGCCCTAATACTGGCTACACCTTC. Residues: CSVRPNTGYTF.